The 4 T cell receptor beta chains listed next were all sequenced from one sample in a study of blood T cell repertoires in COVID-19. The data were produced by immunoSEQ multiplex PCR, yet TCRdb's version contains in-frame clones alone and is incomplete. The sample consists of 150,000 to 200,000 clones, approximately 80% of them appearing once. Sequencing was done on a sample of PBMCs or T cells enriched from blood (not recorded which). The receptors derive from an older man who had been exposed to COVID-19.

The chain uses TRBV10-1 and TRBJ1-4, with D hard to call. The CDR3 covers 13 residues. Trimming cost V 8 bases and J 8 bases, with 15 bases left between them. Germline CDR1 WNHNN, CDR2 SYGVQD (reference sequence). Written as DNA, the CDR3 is TGCGCCAGCGGGCTGGAGGGCCTGGAAAAACTGTTTTTT. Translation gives CASGLEGLEKLFF.

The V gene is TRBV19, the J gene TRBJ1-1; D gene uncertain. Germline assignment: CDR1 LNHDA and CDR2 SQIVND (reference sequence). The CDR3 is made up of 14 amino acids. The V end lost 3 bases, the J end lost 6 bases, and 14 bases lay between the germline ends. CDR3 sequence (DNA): TGTGCCAGTAGTATTGGTCATATGAGCGCTGAAGCTTTCTTT. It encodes CASSIGHMSAEAFF.

DNA of the CDR3: TGTGCCAGCAGCCAAGGGCGGGAGCAGTTCTTC. This gives the protein CASSQGREQFF. J is TRBJ2-1 and V is TRBV3-1 (or the pseudogene TRBV3-2); D is unclear. V was trimmed by 1 base and J by 10 bases, leaving 5 bases between them. From germline, CDR1 is LGHDT and CDR2 YNNKEL (reference sequence). The CDR3 extends over 11 amino acids.

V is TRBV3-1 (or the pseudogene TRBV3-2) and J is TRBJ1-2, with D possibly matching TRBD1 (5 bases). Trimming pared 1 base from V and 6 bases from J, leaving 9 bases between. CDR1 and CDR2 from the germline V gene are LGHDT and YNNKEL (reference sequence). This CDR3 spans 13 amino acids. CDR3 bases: TGTGCCAGCAGCCAAGCTACCAGGGATGGCTACACCTTC. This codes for CASSQATRDGYTF.